The 20 T cell receptor beta chains given below trace back to one sample, sequenced in a study of multiple sclerosis patients with progressive multifocal leukoencephalopathy. Time point specified: before natalizumab initiation. Profiling relied on immunoSEQ multiplex PCR, and the TCRdb table lists in-frame clones only, not all of them. The repertoire has fewer than 40,000 clones, over 90% of them found once; the top ten carry 1.9%. The sequenced sample was PBMCs. These receptors were obtained from a man aged 25-45 years with multiple sclerosis.

This clone turned up a few times. The V call is TRBV7-6, the J call TRBJ1-1; D remains ambiguous. CDR3 length: 13 amino acids. Germline CDR1 and CDR2: SGHVS and FNYEAQ. The V end lost 5 bases, the J end lost 2 bases, and 9 bases lay between the germline ends. CDR3 nucleotide sequence: TGTGCCAGCAGCCAAGACATAAACACTGAAGCTTTCTTT. Protein sequence: CASSQDINTEAFF.

This rearrangement joins TRBV5-1 to TRBJ2-3, with 8 bases aligning to TRBD2. The CDR3 runs to 15 residues. Germline values: CDR1 SGHRS, CDR2 YFSETQ. The trim removed 1 base at V and 2 bases at J, leaving 3 bases unmatched. The CDR3 sequence: CASSLTGGLTDTQYF. The CDR3 region has the DNA TGCGCCAGCAGCTTGACGGGAGGGCTCACAGATACGCAGTATTTT.

The chain carries TRBV10-3 and TRBJ2-2; D assignment may be TRBD1 or TRBD2 (5 bases each). CDR1 is ENHRY, CDR2 SYGVKD, per germline. V was clipped by 6 bases and J by 4 bases, with 12 bases between them. The CDR3 loop spans 14 amino acids. CDR3: CAIRLGDFTGELFF. CDR3 DNA sequence: TGTGCCATCAGGCTGGGGGATTTCACCGGGGAGCTGTTTTTT.

CDR3 sequence: CASLQGWAGELFF. The DNA of the CDR3 is TGTGCCAGCCTACAGGGGTGGGCCGGGGAGCTGTTTTTT. V is TRBV19 and J is TRBJ2-2; 7 bases agree with TRBD1. Germline V gives CDR1 LNHDA, CDR2 SQIVND (reference sequence). The CDR3 has 13 amino acids. Trimming removed 9 bases from V and 6 bases from J; junction bases left unmatched: 7.

The chain is built from TRBV6-6 and TRBJ1-3; no definite D call. Trimming left V 2 bases short and J 8 bases short, with 13 bases between. CDR1 MNHNY and CDR2 SVGAGI come from the germline V gene (reference sequence). The CDR3 length is 14 residues. DNA for the CDR3: TGTGCCAGCAGTTACGGCCGCGTCGGGGACACCATATATTTT. Amino acid sequence: CASSYGRVGDTIYF.

The V and J genes are TRBV28 and TRBJ1-2, with a possible D match to TRBD1 (5 bases). The CDR3 is made up of 15 amino acids. The germline V gene encodes CDR1 MDHEN and CDR2 SYDVKM. V dropped 1 base and J dropped 5 bases, with 14 bases sitting between them. CDR3 region: CASSLLGRAGYGYTF. The CDR3 region has the DNA TGTGCCAGCAGTTTATTGGGCAGGGCCGGATATGGCTACACCTTC.

The V and J genes are TRBV7-7 and TRBJ2-1; 10 bases align to TRBD2. Looked up from germline, CDR1 is SSHAT and CDR2 is FNYEAQ (reference sequence). V lost 1 base and J lost 8; bases outside the gene matches: 5. This CDR3 contains 15 residues. CDR3 nucleotides: TGTGCCAGCAGCTTAGGGGCTAGCGGGAGATATGAGCAGTTCTTC. Residues: CASSLGASGRYEQFF.

This sequence joins TRBV15 and TRBJ1-1; D unclear. Germline-derived CDR1 and CDR2 are LNHNV and YYDKDF (reference sequence). The CDR3 covers 14 residues. V lost 0 bases, J lost 4 bases, and 9 bases lay in between. In nucleotides, the CDR3 is TGTGCCACCAGCAGAGATTCCTTAAGCACTGAAGCTTTCTTT. Translated: CATSRDSLSTEAFF.

This clone was seen only once. The chain carries TRBV7-8 and TRBJ2-7; 8 bases map to TRBD1. The CDR3 runs to 12 residues. With V trimmed by 5 bases and J by 9 bases, 6 bases remained unmatched. Germline CDR1 SGHVS, CDR2 FQNEAQ. Here the CDR3 DNA reads TGTGCCAGCAGCCCGGGCACAGGGGGGCAGTACTTC. Translating gives CASSPGTGGQYF.

This rearrangement joins TRBV27 to TRBJ2-7; 12 bases match TRBD1. From germline, CDR1 is MNHEY and CDR2 SMNVEV (reference sequence). V was clipped by 5 bases and J by 7 bases; unmatched bases: 6. The CDR3 covers 14 residues. Here the CDR3 reads CASSPRDRGREQYV. The CDR3, as DNA: TGTGCCAGCAGTCCCCGGGACAGGGGGCGAGAGCAGTACGTC.

The chain has TRBV9 and TRBJ2-1; TRBD2 agrees at 11 bases. V shed 3 bases and J 9 bases; nucleotides not matched to a gene: 8. This CDR3 comprises 15 residues. Germline V gives CDR1 SGDLS, CDR2 YYNGEE. DNA for the CDR3: TGTGCCAGCAGCGGAACCGGGACTAGCGGCCTTGAGCAGTTCTTC. Translation gives CASSGTGTSGLEQFF.

This chain uses TRBV5-6 with TRBJ2-5; weak D call: TRBD2 (5 bases). The CDR3 spans 13 residues. The germline gives CDR1 SGHDT, CDR2 YYEEEE. Trimming left V 0 bases short and J 10 bases short, with 13 bases between. The CDR3 reads CASSLGGPRGQYF. The CDR3 coding sequence is TGTGCCAGCAGCTTGGGAGGGCCTCGTGGCCAGTACTTC.

DNA for the CDR3: TGTGCCAGCTCACCACCGAATGGGGTCCAAGAGACCCAGTACTTC. Its translation is CASSPPNGVQETQYF. The chain carries TRBV18 and TRBJ2-5; no clear D gene. V lost 0 bases to trimming and J lost 1 base, with 9 bases between them. The CDR3 covers 15 residues. CDR1 is KGHSH and CDR2 is LQKENI in the germline V gene.

The V and J genes are TRBV19 and TRBJ2-1; tentative D call: TRBD2 (5 bases). This CDR3 has 14 residues. Trimming took 5 bases from V and 7 from J, leaving 15 bases between them. CDR1 is LNHDA, CDR2 SQIVND, per germline (reference sequence). DNA for the CDR3: TGTGCCAGTAGTCTCCTGCGGACGGGAAATGAGCAGTTCTTC. Amino acids: CASSLLRTGNEQFF.

V is TRBV7-2 and J is TRBJ1-5, with a possible D match to TRBD1 (5 bases). Trimming left V 5 bases short and J 4 bases short, with 9 bases between. Germline V gene data show CDR1 as SGHTA and CDR2 as FQGNSA. This CDR3 comprises 13 residues. The CDR3 nucleotides read TGTGCCAGCAGCCGGGGGTGGAATCAGCCCCAGCATTTT. Its protein product is CASSRGWNQPQHF.

The chain couples TRBV11-3 to TRBJ2-3; 10 nucleotides line up with TRBD2. The CDR3 loop spans 17 amino acids. Germline V gene sequence: CDR1 SGHNT, CDR2 YENEEA. Trimming at V came to 11 bases and at J to 1 base, leaving 15 bases not matched to a gene. DNA of the CDR3: TGTGCCCCGGAACGGCTAGCGGGAGTGTCTGGCACAGATACGCAGTATTTT. It specifies CAPERLAGVSGTDTQYF.

This clone appeared a few times. The J gene is TRBJ1-1, the V gene TRBV10-1; tentatively, D is TRBD1 (5 bases). V was trimmed by 4 bases and J by 5 bases, leaving 11 bases between them. The germline V gene has CDR1 WNHNN and CDR2 SYGVQD (reference sequence). The CDR3 consists of 13 residues. CDR3 residues: CASSVGAATEAFF. The CDR3 bases are TGCGCCAGCAGTGTAGGGGCAGCGACTGAAGCTTTCTTT.

This clone is a singleton in its sample. This chain links TRBV19 with TRBJ1-1, with D unclear. Germline assignment: CDR1 LNHDA and CDR2 SQIVND (reference sequence). CDR3 length: 17 amino acids. Deletions cut 5 bases from V and 0 bases from J, with 19 bases between. The CDR3 reads CASSLDRLDAMNTEAFF. Written as DNA, the CDR3 is TGTGCCAGTAGTCTCGACCGACTCGACGCTATGAACACTGAAGCTTTCTTT. Full variable domain (outside the CDR3, taken from reference TRBV19 and TRBJ1-1): DGGITQSPKYLFRKEGQNVTLSCEQNLNHDAMYWYRQDPGQGLRLIYYSQIVNDFQKGDIAEGYSVSREKKESFPLTVTSAQKNPTAFYLCASSLDRLDAMNTEAFFGQGTRLTVV.

In its sample, this clone was seen once. The chain uses TRBV6-5 and TRBJ2-5; D is unclear. From germline, CDR1 is MNHEY and CDR2 SVGAGI. The CDR3 is made up of 13 amino acids. Trimming stripped 6 bases from V and 3 bases from J, with 11 bases between. The CDR3 here is CASSQTFKETQYF. Here the CDR3 DNA reads TGTGCCAGCAGCCAGACATTCAAAGAGACCCAGTACTTC.

V and J are TRBV7-9 and TRBJ2-3; a possible D gene is TRBD1 (6 bases). The germline gives CDR1 SEHNR, CDR2 FQNEAQ (reference sequence). The CDR3 length is 15 residues. Between the trimmed V and J ends, which lost 0 bases and 5 bases, there was a span of 12 bases. In DNA, the CDR3 is TGTGCCAGCAGCTTAGCGGTGGGGGCCGGAGATACGCAGTATTTT. Its protein product is CASSLAVGAGDTQYF.